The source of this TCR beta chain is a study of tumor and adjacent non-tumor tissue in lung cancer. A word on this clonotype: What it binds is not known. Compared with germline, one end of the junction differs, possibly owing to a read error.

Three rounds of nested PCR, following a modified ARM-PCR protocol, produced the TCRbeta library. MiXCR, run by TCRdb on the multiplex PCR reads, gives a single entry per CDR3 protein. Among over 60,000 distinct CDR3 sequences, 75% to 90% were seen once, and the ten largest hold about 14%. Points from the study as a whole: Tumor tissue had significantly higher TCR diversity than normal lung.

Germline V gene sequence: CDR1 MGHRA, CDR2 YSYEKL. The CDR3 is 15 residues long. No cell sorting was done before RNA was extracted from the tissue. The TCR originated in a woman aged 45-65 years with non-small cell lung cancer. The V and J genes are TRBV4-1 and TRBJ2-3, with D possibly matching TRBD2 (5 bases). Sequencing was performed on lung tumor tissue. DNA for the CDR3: TGCGCCAGGAGCCAAGGGCTCTCTAGCACAGATACGCTGCATTTT. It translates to CARSQGLSSTDTLHF.